This T cell receptor (beta chain) derives from a study of control samples from healthy donors and cancer patients. In germline, CDR1 is SGHRS, CDR2 YFSETQ. CDR3 length: 14 residues. V shed 4 bases, J shed 4 bases, and the junction held 7 bases outside the gene matches. This clone is a singleton in its sample. Profiling relied on immunoSEQ multiplex PCR, and the TCRdb table lists in-frame clones only, not all of them. This table holds over 200,000 clones, around 80% found once. The TCR sequence derives from a woman aged 55-69 years with lung cancer. V gene TRBV5-1 combines with J gene TRBJ1-1; 7 bases align to TRBD1. The source material was PBMCs. This CDR3 reads CASSPGQQGTEAFF. CDR3 nucleotide sequence: TGCGCCAGCAGCCCGGGACAGCAAGGCACTGAAGCTTTCTTT.